Sequencing of this TCR beta chain was carried out in a study of T-cell reconstitution after alpha-beta-depleted transplantation in children. CDR1 is SGHRS, CDR2 YFSETQ, per germline. V lost 4 bases, J lost 10 bases, and 11 bases stayed unmatched. The CDR3 consists of 14 residues. Study results and caveats: High day-60 TCRbeta diversity in some patients came from surviving recipient T cells and thymic progenitors. Hyperexpanded clones declined; after one year, newly produced T cells mostly supplied diversity. Expanded graft clones, several hundred of them, were reportedly the source of alpha-beta T cells about two months after transplant.

Concerning this clonotype: Its antigen remains unidentified.

TCRbeta library construction was performed incorporating unique molecular identifiers. Each CDR3 protein gets one entry after TCRdb re-called the PCR reads with MiXCR. The sample lists 400,000 to 450,000 distinct CDR3 sequences, about 45% seen once, with roughly 27% in the top ten. The J gene is TRBJ2-3, the V gene TRBV5-1, with 8 positions matching TRBD2. The sample in question was PBMCs, obtained before TCRalphabeta/CD19-depleted stem cell transplant. This sequence was found in a girl aged 2 to 9 with aplastic anemia, due to receive a stem cell transplant. This CDR3 is CASSLSGDSSSQYF. CDR3 nucleotides: TGCGCCAGCAGCCTTAGCGGGGACTCCTCATCGCAGTATTTT. The full variable domain, completed using reference TRBV5-1 and TRBJ2-3, is KAGVTQTPRYLIKTRGQQVTLSCSPISGHRSVSWYQQTPGQGLQFLFEYFSETQRNKGNFPGRFSGRQFSNSRSEMNVSTLELGDSALYLCASSLSGDSSSQYFGPGTRLTVL.